Sample share makes the clone carrying this T cell receptor beta chain medium-sized (0.01 to 0.1%). What it binds is unknown. The data are from a study of T and B cells in COVID-19 patients. Broader study findings: Of 2,000 to 2,500 TCR clusters found only in the recovered cohort, 31 had low generation probability.

TRB rearrangements were amplified by multiplex PCR with BIOMED2 TRB-A/B primers. MiXCR was run by TCRdb on the multiplex PCR reads, yielding one entry per CDR3 protein. The sample yields 4,000 to 5,000 distinct CDR3 sequences, roughly 28% seen once. From blood, about 250-500 ng of genomic DNA served as TRB template. Germline loops: CDR1 MNHEY, CDR2 SVGEGT. V was trimmed by 8 bases and J by 9 bases, leaving 11 bases between them. This CDR3 is built from 10 residues. The chain recombines TRBV6-2 or TRBV6-3 with TRBJ2-7; no definite D call. The sequence derives from a human donor with active COVID-19. Sequenced sample: blood. CDR3 loop: CASGFRGQYF. CDR3 in DNA: TGTGCCAGCGGGTTTCGAGGGCAGTACTTC.